This T cell receptor (beta chain) was found in a study of cytomegalovirus exposure and HLA in healthy donors. Study context: Earlier sequencing of about 179 million T cells yielded 100 million to 140 million unique TCR beta sequences.

Germline assignment: CDR1 MNHEY and CDR2 SVGAGI. The CDR3 contains 16 residues. Deletions cut 3 bases from V and 0 bases from J, with 15 bases between. PCR amplification relied on 60 Vbeta primers (plus 13 Jbeta primers). Repertoires were generated with immunoSEQ multiplex PCR, while TCRdb's copy carries only in-frame clones and drops some. The sample yields 100,000 or so clones, about 75% seen once. The sample comprised PBMCs. This TCR was sampled from a man between 50 and 59 years old in good health and CMV-seronegative. The chain joins TRBV6-5 to TRBJ2-7; possible D gene TRBD2, 6 bases. CDR3 nucleotide sequence: TGTGCCAGCAGTTATGCTGCCATGACTAGCTCCTACGAGCAGTACTTC. Its translation: CASSYAAMTSSYEQYF.